This entry lists 30 T cell receptor beta chains sequenced from one sample in a study of vaccination and CD4 T cells after COVID-19 (dated by TCRdb to 2022 to 2024). The treatment or condition label corresponds to: approximately 10-day PBMC culture with coronavirus spike peptide pools or control peptides (ViraFEST assay). Library method: PCR. Instrument used: Illumina iSeq 100. TCR sequencing of DNA from cultured CD4+ T cells used the Oncomine TCR Beta short-read assay at the Johns Hopkins FTIC core. TCRdb handled the public reads itself, with Q25 trimming in fastp and clone calling in MiXCR, and kept productive beta chains. Each record represents a unique CDR3 protein, reported with the most common genes and DNA among its rows. Within this sample are more than 9,000 distinct CDR3 sequences, with about 51% of them counted one time only. Roughly a third of the sample belongs to the ten largest clones.

The antigens these receptors bind are not known. The specimen was CD4+ T cells from blood, cultured in vitro. These TCRs come from a human donor who had recovered from COVID-19.

This clonotype was seen only a few times. The chain couples TRBV7-9 to TRBJ1-1; D is perhaps TRBD1 (5 bases). Germline CDR1 and CDR2: SEHNR and FQNEAQ (reference sequence). CDR3 length: 13 residues. V lost 8 bases to trimming and J lost 5 bases, with 15 bases between them. The CDR3: CASLRDEGTEAFF. For the CDR3, the DNA is TGTGCCAGCCTCCGGGACGAAGGAACTGAAGCTTTCTTT. Supplemented by reference TRBV7-9 and TRBJ1-1, the full variable domain reads DTGVSQNPRHKITKRGQNVTFRCDPISEHNRLYWYRQTLGQGPEFLTYFQNEAQLEKSRLLSDRFSAERPKGSFSTLEIQRTEQGDSAMYLCASLRDEGTEAFFGQGTRLTVV.

This clonotype was observed once. The CDR3 coding sequence is TGTGCCAGTAGGCCGGGACAGCTAAATGAGCAGTTCTTC. Amino acids: CASRPGQLNEQFF. This rearrangement joins TRBV19 to TRBJ2-1; 7 bases agree with TRBD1. Germline lookup yields CDR1 LNHDA and CDR2 SQIVND (reference sequence). V dropped 6 bases and J dropped 7; count of bases not matched to a gene: 6. This CDR3 spans 13 amino acids.

The chain is built from TRBV29-1 and TRBJ2-1, with a tentative D call TRBD2 (6 bases). V gave up 4 bases and J gave up 1 base, with 11 bases separating them. The CDR3 consists of 14 residues. Germline V gene data show CDR1 as SQVTM and CDR2 as ANQGSEA. CDR3 sequence: CSVGWRGSYNEQFF. CDR3 nucleotides: TGCAGCGTTGGATGGCGGGGTTCCTACAATGAGCAGTTCTTC.

J is TRBJ1-1 and V is TRBV2; D unclear. The length of the CDR3 is 14 residues. Germline V gene data show CDR1 as SNHLY and CDR2 as FYNNEI. The V and J ends lost 2 bases and 1 base respectively, with 8 bases between them. This CDR3 reads CASSEKAPNTEAFF. The CDR3 DNA reads as TGTGCCAGCAGTGAAAAGGCACCGAACACTGAAGCTTTCTTT.

The chain joins TRBV6-1 to TRBJ1-5; 9 positions agree with TRBD1. CDR1 and CDR2 from the germline V gene are MNHNS and SASEGT. The CDR3 length is 15 residues. V lost 1 base to trimming and J lost 8 bases; unmatched junction nucleotides: 6. This chain's CDR3 is CASSEEGQGTEPQHF. DNA of the CDR3: TGTGCCAGCAGTGAAGAAGGACAGGGGACGGAGCCCCAGCATTTT.

The CDR3 protein is CASSDGQHSGANVLTF. The CDR3 DNA follows: TGCGCCAGCAGTGATGGGCAGCACTCTGGGGCCAACGTCCTGACTTTC. V gene TRBV10-1 combines with J gene TRBJ2-6; unclear D gene. Germline-derived CDR1 and CDR2 are WNHNN and SYGVQD (reference sequence). The V and J ends lost 3 bases and 0 bases respectively, with 9 bases between them. The CDR3 is 16 amino acids.

This clonotype is medium-sized (0.01 to 0.1%) within its sample. The chain combines TRBV2 with TRBJ2-7; D might be TRBD1 (6 bases). Germline assignment: CDR1 SNHLY and CDR2 FYNNEI. Trimming removed 4 bases at V and 1 base at J, with 14 bases between. This CDR3 has 15 amino acids. The chain's CDR3 is CASSVEPGHSYEQYF. For the CDR3, the DNA is TGTGCCAGCAGTGTAGAGCCGGGACATTCCTACGAGCAGTACTTC.

J is TRBJ1-2 and V is TRBV19; D remains ambiguous. This CDR3 contains 16 residues. Germline V gives CDR1 LNHDA, CDR2 SQIVND (reference sequence). Trimming removed 2 bases at V and 5 bases at J, with 18 bases between. The CDR3 is CASSIRAPSGSYGYTF. The DNA of the CDR3 is TGTGCCAGTAGTATACGGGCCCCCTCAGGTTCTTATGGCTACACCTTC.

The rearrangement links TRBV6-5 to TRBJ1-6, with D possibly TRBD1 on 5 matching bases. The CDR3 is made up of 12 amino acids. Germline V CDR1 and CDR2: MNHEY, SVGAGI. V lost 4 bases and J 8 bases, leaving 6 bases between the germline ends. The CDR3 bases are TGTGCCAGCAGTTTCAGGGATTCACCCCTCCACTTT. This sequence encodes CASSFRDSPLHF.

This chain uses TRBV7-9 with TRBJ1-2; 7 bases fit TRBD1. The CDR3 loop spans 15 amino acids. Germline CDR1 SEHNR, CDR2 FQNEAQ (reference sequence). The junction had 7 bases not matched to a gene; V was cut back by 6 bases and J by 0 bases. CDR3 in DNA: TGTGCCAGCAGTCCCTTACAGGGGACTAACTATGGCTACACCTTC. Translating it yields CASSPLQGTNYGYTF.

The chain uses TRBV7-3 and TRBJ2-1; the match to TRBD2 covers 8 bases. CDR3 length equals 15 residues. V shed 2 bases, J shed 7 bases, and the junction held 7 bases outside the gene matches. Germline V CDR1 and CDR2: SGHTA, FQGTGA. In DNA form, the CDR3 reads TGTGCCAGCAGCTTAGCGGGAGGCTCGGTAAATGAGCAGTTCTTC. Translated: CASSLAGGSVNEQFF.

The sample holds a few counts of this clonotype. This rearrangement joins TRBV20-1 to TRBJ2-3; D not resolved. Germline V gives CDR1 DFQATT, CDR2 SNEGSKA (reference sequence). V was trimmed by 6 bases and J by 6 bases, leaving 10 bases between them. This CDR3 is built from 11 residues. The CDR3 loop reads CSAGFGDTQYF. As DNA, the CDR3 is TGCAGTGCGGGATTCGGGGATACGCAGTATTTT.

This chain links TRBV12-3 or TRBV12-4 with TRBJ1-2, with 8 bases fitting TRBD1. The ends lost 1 base at V and 8 bases at J; junction bases unmatched: 0. CDR3 length: 12 amino acids. The CDR3 DNA is TGTGCCAGCAGTTTAGGGACAGGGGGCTACACCTTC. Its translation: CASSLGTGGYTF.

The sample holds a few counts of this clonotype. The J gene is TRBJ1-5, the V gene TRBV4-3, with 9 bases identical to TRBD1. Germline values: CDR1 LGHNA, CDR2 YSLEER. The CDR3 is 15 residues long. V was pared by 2 bases and J by 4 bases, with 3 bases of the junction left unmatched. The CDR3, as DNA: TGCGCCAGCAGCCAACGGACAGGGGTAAATCAGCCCCAGCATTTT. It yields the protein CASSQRTGVNQPQHF.

J is TRBJ2-3 and V is TRBV7-9, with TRBD2 matching 14 bases. Germline-derived CDR1 and CDR2 are SEHNR and FQNEAQ (reference sequence). The trim removed 0 bases at V and 7 bases at J, leaving 9 bases unmatched. The CDR3 consists of 18 residues. This CDR3 is CASSLATSGGESGNTQYF. CDR3 bases: TGTGCCAGCAGCTTAGCGACTAGCGGGGGGGAGTCCGGTAATACGCAGTATTTT.

The chain joins TRBV7-2 to TRBJ1-1, with 8 bases lining up with TRBD1. V gave up 5 bases and J gave up 1 base; unmatched junction bases: 9. The CDR3 has 16 residues. Looked up from germline, CDR1 is SGHTA and CDR2 is FQGNSA. CDR3 nucleotide sequence: TGTGCCAGCAGCCCTAGGTTGGGACAGGCGAACACTGAAGCTTTCTTT. As protein: CASSPRLGQANTEAFF.

This chain joins TRBV7-9 and TRBJ2-7; D gene ambiguous. Trimming shortened V by 4 bases and J by 0 bases, and 7 bases separated the two germline ends. Germline loops: CDR1 SEHNR, CDR2 FQNEAQ (reference sequence). The CDR3 is 13 amino acids. As DNA, the CDR3 is TGTGCCAGCAGCTATACAGACTCCTACGAGCAGTACTTC. Its protein is CASSYTDSYEQYF.

The chain is built from TRBV27 and TRBJ2-7, with D possibly being TRBD2 (6 bases). Trimming removed 8 bases from V and 0 bases from J, with 17 bases in between. The length of the CDR3 is 15 residues. Looked up from germline, CDR1 is MNHEY and CDR2 is SMNVEV (reference sequence). The CDR3 is CASSRGGGNSYEQYF. CDR3 DNA sequence: TGTGCCAGCTCGAGGGGCGGCGGGAACTCCTACGAGCAGTACTTC.

The genes are TRBV5-5 and TRBJ2-5; the D is unclear. CDR1 SGHKS and CDR2 YYEKEE come from the germline V gene (reference sequence). The CDR3 consists of 12 residues. V dropped 5 bases and J dropped 5 bases, with 10 bases sitting between them. The CDR3 region is CASSLLGETQYF. The CDR3 DNA is TGTGCCAGCAGTCTTTTGGGGGAGACCCAGTACTTC.

This rearrangement joins TRBV4-1 to TRBJ1-2, with D perhaps TRBD1 (6 bases). Deletions cut 4 bases from V and 7 bases from J, with 13 bases between. The length of the CDR3 is 13 residues. Germline V gives CDR1 MGHRA, CDR2 YSYEKL. CDR3 residues: CASSPEGVIGYTF. CDR3 bases: TGCGCCAGCAGCCCTGAGGGGGTCATTGGCTACACCTTC.

V and J are TRBV20-1 and TRBJ1-5, with TRBD1 matching over 8 bases. The CDR3 runs to 16 residues. The germline gives CDR1 DFQATT, CDR2 SNEGSKA (reference sequence). V trimming: 5 bases; J trimming: 3 bases; junction bases outside the gene matches: 12. Written as DNA, the CDR3 is TGCAGTGCTCTTGCAGGGGGCGCGGCCGACAATCAGCCCCAGCATTTT. This translates into CSALAGGAADNQPQHF.

This clonotype has a handful of counts. The chain links TRBV20-1 to TRBJ2-5; TRBD2 agrees at 15 bases. V lost 6 bases and J lost 5; bases outside the gene matches: 10. The CDR3 loop spans 16 amino acids. Germline V CDR1 and CDR2: DFQATT, SNEGSKA (reference sequence). The CDR3, as DNA: TGCAGTGCCATGCGGGGACTAGCGGGAGGTGGGGAGACCCAGTACTTC. This codes for CSAMRGLAGGGETQYF.

The sample holds a few counts of this clonotype. This chain connects TRBV27 to TRBJ2-5, with TRBD2 matching over 9 bases. The germline V gene encodes CDR1 MNHEY and CDR2 SMNVEV (reference sequence). Germline trimming cut 6 bases from V and 5 bases from J; bases unmatched to any gene: 10. This CDR3 comprises 15 residues. CDR3 residues: CASSPLAGKGETQYF. In DNA, the CDR3 is TGTGCCAGCAGCCCTCTAGCGGGAAAGGGGGAGACCCAGTACTTC.

The chain carries TRBV27 and TRBJ2-1, with D unresolved. Trimming took off 3 bases at V and 6 bases at J, with 15 bases between the two ends. The CDR3 is 15 residues long. Per germline, CDR1 MNHEY and CDR2 SMNVEV (reference sequence). CDR3 DNA: TGTGCCAGCAGTTTTCTGGCTAGAAACCCCAATGAGCAGTTCTTC. Residues: CASSFLARNPNEQFF.

Only a few counts were recorded for this clonotype. The chain combines TRBV20-1 with TRBJ2-7; the match to TRBD2 covers 9 bases. Germline-derived CDR1 and CDR2 are DFQATT and SNEGSKA (reference sequence). Losses at the gene ends were 3 bases for V and 1 base for J; bases not matched to a gene: 7. The CDR3 is 15 residues long. For the CDR3, the DNA is TGCAGTGCTAGCGGAGCGGGGGGCCTTTCCTACGAGCAGTACTTC. Protein sequence: CSASGAGGLSYEQYF.

This clonotype qualifies as medium-sized. J is TRBJ2-1 and V is TRBV7-3, with D possibly TRBD2 on 6 matching bases. This CDR3 has 15 residues. Germline V gene sequence: CDR1 SGHTA, CDR2 FQGTGA. Trimming took 3 bases from V and 4 from J, leaving 13 bases between them. CDR3 DNA: TGTGCCAGCAGCTTGGCGGGACTCGGGTACAATGAGCAGTTCTTC. It specifies CASSLAGLGYNEQFF. Using reference TRBV7-3 and TRBJ2-1 for the parts outside the CDR3, the full variable domain is GAGVSQTPSNKVTEKGKYVELRCDPISGHTALYWYRQSLGQGPEFLIYFQGTGAADDSGLPNDRFFAVRPEGSVSTLKIQRTERGDSAVYLCASSLAGLGYNEQFFGPGTRLTVL.

The CDR3 DNA follows: TGTGCCAGCAGTTTTCGGACAAGGAGTTCACCCCTCCACTTT. As protein: CASSFRTRSSPLHF. The chain is built from TRBV28 and TRBJ1-6, with D perhaps TRBD1 (5 bases). The CDR3 covers 14 residues. V shed 3 bases and J shed 9 bases, with 12 bases lying between them. Per the germline V gene, CDR1 is MDHEN and CDR2 is SYDVKM.

This sequence joins TRBV6-2 or TRBV6-3 and TRBJ1-2; D ambiguous. Trimming left V 2 bases short and J 3 bases short, with 4 bases between. Germline CDR1 is MNHEY and CDR2 is SVGEGT. This CDR3 has 12 amino acids. Written as DNA, the CDR3 is TGTGCCAGCAGTTACATGGACTATGGCTACACCTTC. Amino acids: CASSYMDYGYTF.

This chain links TRBV7-9 with TRBJ2-2, with D possibly being TRBD1 or TRBD2 (7 bases each). CDR1 and CDR2 from the germline V gene are SEHNR and FQNEAQ (reference sequence). V was clipped by 6 bases and J by 1 base, with 15 bases between them. The CDR3 length is 16 residues. CDR3 protein: CASSSSGGGNTGELFF. Written as DNA, the CDR3 is TGTGCCAGCAGTTCTTCAGGGGGGGGGAACACCGGGGAGCTGTTTTTT.

The CDR3 region has the DNA TGTGCCACCAGTGATCCGACAGACAATGAGCAGTTCTTC. It translates to CATSDPTDNEQFF. The V gene is TRBV24-1, the J gene TRBJ2-1; a weak D match, TRBD1 (5 bases). The CDR3 is 13 residues long. From germline, CDR1 is KGHDR and CDR2 SFDVKD. The ends were cut back, 3 bases at V and 5 bases at J, with 7 bases in the middle.